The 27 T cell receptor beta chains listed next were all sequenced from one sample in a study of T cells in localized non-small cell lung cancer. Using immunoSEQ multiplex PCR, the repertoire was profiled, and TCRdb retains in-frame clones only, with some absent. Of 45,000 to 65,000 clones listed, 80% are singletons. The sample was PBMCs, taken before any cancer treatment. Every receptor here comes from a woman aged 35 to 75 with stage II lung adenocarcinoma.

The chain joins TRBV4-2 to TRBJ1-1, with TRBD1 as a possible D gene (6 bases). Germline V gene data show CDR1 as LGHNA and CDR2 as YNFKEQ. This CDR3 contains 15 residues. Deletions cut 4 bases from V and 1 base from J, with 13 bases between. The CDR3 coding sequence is TGTGCCAGCAGCCCTCGATGGGGGGCGAACACTGAAGCTTTCTTT. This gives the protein CASSPRWGANTEAFF.

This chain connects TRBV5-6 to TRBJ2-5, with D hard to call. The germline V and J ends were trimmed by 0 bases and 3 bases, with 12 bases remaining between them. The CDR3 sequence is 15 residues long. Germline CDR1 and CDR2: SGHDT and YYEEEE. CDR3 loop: CASSLGLLDEETQYF. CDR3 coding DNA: TGTGCCAGCAGCTTGGGTCTTCTAGACGAAGAGACCCAGTACTTC. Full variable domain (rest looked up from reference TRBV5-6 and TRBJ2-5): DAGVTQSPTHLIKTRGQQVTLRCSPKSGHDTVSWYQQALGQGPQFIFQYYEEEERQRGNFPDRFSGHQFPNYSSELNVNALLLGDSALYLCASSLGLLDEETQYFGPGTRLLVL.

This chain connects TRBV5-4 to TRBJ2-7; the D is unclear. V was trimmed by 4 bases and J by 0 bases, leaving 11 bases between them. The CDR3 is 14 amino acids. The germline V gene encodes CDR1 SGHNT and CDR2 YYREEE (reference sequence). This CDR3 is CASSNGAGSYEQYF. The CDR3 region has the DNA TGTGCCAGCAGCAACGGAGCTGGCTCCTACGAGCAGTACTTC. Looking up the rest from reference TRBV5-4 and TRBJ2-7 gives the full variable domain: ETGVTQSPTHLIKTRGQQVTLRCSSQSGHNTVSWYQQALGQGPQFIFQYYREEENGRGNFPPRFSGLQFPNYSSELNVNALELDDSALYLCASSNGAGSYEQYFGPGTRLTVT.

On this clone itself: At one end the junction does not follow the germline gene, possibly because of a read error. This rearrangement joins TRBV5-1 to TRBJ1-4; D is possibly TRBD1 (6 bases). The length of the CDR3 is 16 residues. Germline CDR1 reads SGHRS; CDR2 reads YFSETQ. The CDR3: CASNLGPDSPVGKLFF. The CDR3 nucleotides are TGCGCCAGCAACTTGGGCCCGGACAGCCCCGTCGGAAAACTGTTTTTT.

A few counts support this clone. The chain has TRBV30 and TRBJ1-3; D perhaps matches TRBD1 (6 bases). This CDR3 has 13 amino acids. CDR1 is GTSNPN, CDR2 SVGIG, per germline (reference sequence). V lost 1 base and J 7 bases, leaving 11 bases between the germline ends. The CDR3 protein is CAWSGDTLNTIYF. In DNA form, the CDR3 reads TGTGCCTGGAGTGGGGACACACTCAACACCATATATTTT.

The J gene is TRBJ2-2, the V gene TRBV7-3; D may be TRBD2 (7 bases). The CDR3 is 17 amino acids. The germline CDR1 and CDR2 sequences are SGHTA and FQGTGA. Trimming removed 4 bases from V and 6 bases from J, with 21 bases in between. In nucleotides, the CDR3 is TGTGCCAGCAGCTCAGCGATGGGAGGCGGGGGCGCCGGGGAGCTGTTTTTT. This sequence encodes CASSSAMGGGGAGELFF. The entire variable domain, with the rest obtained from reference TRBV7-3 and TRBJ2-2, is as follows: GAGVSQTPSNKVTEKGKYVELRCDPISGHTALYWYRQSLGQGPEFLIYFQGTGAADDSGLPNDRFFAVRPEGSVSTLKIQRTERGDSAVYLCASSSAMGGGGAGELFFGEGSRLTVL.

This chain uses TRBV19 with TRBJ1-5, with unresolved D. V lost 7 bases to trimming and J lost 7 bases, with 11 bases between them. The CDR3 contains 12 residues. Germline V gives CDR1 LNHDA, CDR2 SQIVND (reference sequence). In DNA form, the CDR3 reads TGTGCCAGTAACCGGGCGCGGCAGCCCCAGCATTTT. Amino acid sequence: CASNRARQPQHF.

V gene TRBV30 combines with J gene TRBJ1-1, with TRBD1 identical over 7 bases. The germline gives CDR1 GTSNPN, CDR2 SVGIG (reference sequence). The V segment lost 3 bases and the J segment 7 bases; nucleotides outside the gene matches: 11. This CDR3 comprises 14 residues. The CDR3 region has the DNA TGTGCCTGGAGACTGGGAGGGGGCAACGATGAAGCTTTCTTT. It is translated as CAWRLGGGNDEAFF. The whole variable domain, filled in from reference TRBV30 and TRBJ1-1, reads SQTIHQWPATLVQPVGSPLSLECTVEGTSNPNLYWYRQAAGRGLQLLFYSVGIGQISSEVPQNLSASRPQDRQFILSSKKLLLSDSGFYLCAWRLGGGNDEAFFGQGTRLTVV.

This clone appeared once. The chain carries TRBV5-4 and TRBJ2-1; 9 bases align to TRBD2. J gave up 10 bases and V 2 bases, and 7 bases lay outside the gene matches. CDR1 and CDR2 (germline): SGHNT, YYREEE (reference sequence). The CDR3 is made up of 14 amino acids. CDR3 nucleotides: TGTGCCAGCAGCTTCGGCGGGGGGGCCGGAGAGCAGTTCTTC. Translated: CASSFGGGAGEQFF.

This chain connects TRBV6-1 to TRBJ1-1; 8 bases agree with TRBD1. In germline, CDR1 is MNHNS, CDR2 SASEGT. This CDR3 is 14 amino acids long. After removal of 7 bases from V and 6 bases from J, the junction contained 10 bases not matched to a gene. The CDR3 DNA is TGTGCCAGCAATCGACAGGGGCCTCGGGCTGAAGCTTTCTTT. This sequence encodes CASNRQGPRAEAFF.

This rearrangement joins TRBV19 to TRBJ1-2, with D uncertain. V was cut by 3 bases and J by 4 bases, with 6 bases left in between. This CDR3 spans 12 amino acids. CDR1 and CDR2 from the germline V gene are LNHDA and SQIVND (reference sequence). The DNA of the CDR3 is TGTGCCAGTAGTATCATAGGCTATGGCTACACCTTC. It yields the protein CASSIIGYGYTF. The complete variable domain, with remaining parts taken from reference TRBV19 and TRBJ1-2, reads DGGITQSPKYLFRKEGQNVTLSCEQNLNHDAMYWYRQDPGQGLRLIYYSQIVNDFQKGDIAEGYSVSREKKESFPLTVTSAQKNPTAFYLCASSIIGYGYTFGSGTRLTVV.

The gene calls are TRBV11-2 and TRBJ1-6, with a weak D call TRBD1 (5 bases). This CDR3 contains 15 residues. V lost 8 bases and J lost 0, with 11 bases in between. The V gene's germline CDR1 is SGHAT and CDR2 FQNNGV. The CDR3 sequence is CASRDGSSYNSPLHF. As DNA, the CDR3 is TGTGCCAGCCGGGACGGGAGCTCCTATAATTCACCCCTCCACTTT.

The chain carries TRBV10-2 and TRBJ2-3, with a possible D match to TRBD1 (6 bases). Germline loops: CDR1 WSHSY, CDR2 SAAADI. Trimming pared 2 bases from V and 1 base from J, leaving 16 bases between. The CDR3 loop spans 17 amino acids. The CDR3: CASSEVGTTGGTDTQYF. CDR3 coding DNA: TGCGCCAGCAGTGAGGTCGGGACGACAGGAGGCACAGATACGCAGTATTTT.

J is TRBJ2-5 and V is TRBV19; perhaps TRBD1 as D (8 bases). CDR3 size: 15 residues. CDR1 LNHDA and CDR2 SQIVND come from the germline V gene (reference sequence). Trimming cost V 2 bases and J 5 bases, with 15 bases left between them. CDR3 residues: CASSILGQGGETQYF. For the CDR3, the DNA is TGTGCCAGTAGTATACTCGGACAGGGAGGGGAGACCCAGTACTTC. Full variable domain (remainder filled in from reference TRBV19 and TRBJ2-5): DGGITQSPKYLFRKEGQNVTLSCEQNLNHDAMYWYRQDPGQGLRLIYYSQIVNDFQKGDIAEGYSVSREKKESFPLTVTSAQKNPTAFYLCASSILGQGGETQYFGPGTRLLVL.

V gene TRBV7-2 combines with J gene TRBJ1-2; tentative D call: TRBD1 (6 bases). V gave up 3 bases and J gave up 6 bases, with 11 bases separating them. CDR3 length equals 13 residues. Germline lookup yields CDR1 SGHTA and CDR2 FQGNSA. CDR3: CASSFREGDGYTF. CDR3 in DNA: TGTGCCAGCAGCTTCAGGGAGGGGGATGGCTACACCTTC.

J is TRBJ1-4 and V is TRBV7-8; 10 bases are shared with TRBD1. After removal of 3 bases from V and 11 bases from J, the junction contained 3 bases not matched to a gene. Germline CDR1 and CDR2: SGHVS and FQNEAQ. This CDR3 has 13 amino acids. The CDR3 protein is CASSLDRGGKLFF. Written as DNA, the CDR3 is TGTGCCAGCAGCTTGGACAGGGGGGGGAAACTGTTTTTT.

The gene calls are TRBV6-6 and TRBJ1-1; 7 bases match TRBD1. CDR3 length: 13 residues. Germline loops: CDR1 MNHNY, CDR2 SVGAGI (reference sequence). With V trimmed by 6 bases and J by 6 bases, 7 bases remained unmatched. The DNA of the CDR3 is TGTGCCAGCAGCCTACAGGGGAGGGCTGAAGCTTTCTTT. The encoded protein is CASSLQGRAEAFF.

The CDR3 nucleotides are TGTGCCAGCAGCCCGGAGCATGAGCAGTTCTTC. Translated: CASSPEHEQFF. The chain joins TRBV7-9 to TRBJ2-1, with D unresolved. V was cut by 5 bases and J by 8 bases, with 7 bases left in between. Germline lookup yields CDR1 SEHNR and CDR2 FQNEAQ (reference sequence). The CDR3 contains 11 residues.

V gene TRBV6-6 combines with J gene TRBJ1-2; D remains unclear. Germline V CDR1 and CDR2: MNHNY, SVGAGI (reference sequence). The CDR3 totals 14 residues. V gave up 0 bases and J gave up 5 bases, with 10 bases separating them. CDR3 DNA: TGTGCCAGCAGTTACTCGAATACAGTTTATGGCTACACCTTC. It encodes CASSYSNTVYGYTF.

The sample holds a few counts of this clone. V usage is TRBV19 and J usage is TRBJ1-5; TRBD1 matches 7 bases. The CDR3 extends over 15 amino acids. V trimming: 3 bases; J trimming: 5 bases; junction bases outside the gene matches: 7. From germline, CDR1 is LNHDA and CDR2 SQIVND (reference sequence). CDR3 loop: CASSIAAGGHQPQHF. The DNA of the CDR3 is TGTGCCAGTAGTATTGCGGCAGGGGGGCATCAGCCCCAGCATTTT.

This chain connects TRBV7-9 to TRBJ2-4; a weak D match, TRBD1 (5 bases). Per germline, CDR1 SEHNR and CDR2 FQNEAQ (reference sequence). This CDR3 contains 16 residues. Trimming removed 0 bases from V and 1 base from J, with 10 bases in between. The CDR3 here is CASSLAGESAKNIQYF. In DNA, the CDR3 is TGTGCCAGCAGCTTAGCAGGGGAAAGCGCCAAAAACATTCAGTACTTC.

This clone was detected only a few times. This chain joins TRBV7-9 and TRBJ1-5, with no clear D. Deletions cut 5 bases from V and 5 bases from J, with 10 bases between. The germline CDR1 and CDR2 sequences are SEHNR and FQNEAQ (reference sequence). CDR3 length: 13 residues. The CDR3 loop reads CASSLGLDQPQHF. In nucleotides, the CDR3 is TGTGCCAGCAGCCTAGGCCTCGATCAGCCCCAGCATTTT.

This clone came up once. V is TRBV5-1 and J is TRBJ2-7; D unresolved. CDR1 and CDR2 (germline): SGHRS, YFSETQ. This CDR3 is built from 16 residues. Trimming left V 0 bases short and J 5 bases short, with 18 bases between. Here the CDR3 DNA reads TGCGCCAGCAGCTTGGGGCCCTCTTTGGACCGTAACGAGCAGTACTTC. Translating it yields CASSLGPSLDRNEQYF.

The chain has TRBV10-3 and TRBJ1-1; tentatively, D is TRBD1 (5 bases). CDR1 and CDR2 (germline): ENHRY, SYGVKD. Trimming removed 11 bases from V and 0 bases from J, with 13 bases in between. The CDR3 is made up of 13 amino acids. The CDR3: CAYQTALNTEAFF. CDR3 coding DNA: TGTGCCTACCAGACAGCCTTGAACACTGAAGCTTTCTTT.

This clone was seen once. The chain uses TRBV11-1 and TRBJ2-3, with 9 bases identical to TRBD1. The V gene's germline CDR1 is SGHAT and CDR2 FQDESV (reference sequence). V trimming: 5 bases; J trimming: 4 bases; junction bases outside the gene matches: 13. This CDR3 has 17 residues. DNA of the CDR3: TGTGCCAGCAGCCTAGAATTGGACAGGGGCAGGGCAGATACGCAGTATTTT. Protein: CASSLELDRGRADTQYF.

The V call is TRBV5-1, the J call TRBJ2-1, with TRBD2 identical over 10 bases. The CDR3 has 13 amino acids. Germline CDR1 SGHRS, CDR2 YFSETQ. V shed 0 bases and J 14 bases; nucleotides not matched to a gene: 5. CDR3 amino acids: CASSLGSGTSEFF. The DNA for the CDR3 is TGCGCCAGCAGCTTGGGTTCCGGGACTAGCGAGTTCTTC. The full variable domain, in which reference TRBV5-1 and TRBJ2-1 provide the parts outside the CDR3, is KAGVTQTPRYLIKTRGQQVTLSCSPISGHRSVSWYQQTPGQGLQFLFEYFSETQRNKGNFPGRFSGRQFSNSRSEMNVSTLELGDSALYLCASSLGSGTSEFFGPGTRLTVL.

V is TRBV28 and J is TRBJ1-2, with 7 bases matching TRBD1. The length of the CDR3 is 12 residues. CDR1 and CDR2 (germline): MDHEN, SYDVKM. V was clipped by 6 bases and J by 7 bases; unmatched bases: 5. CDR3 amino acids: CASRTSGGGYTF. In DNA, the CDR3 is TGTGCCAGCAGAACCTCAGGGGGTGGCTACACCTTC.